A selection of T cell receptor beta chains follows, all from one sample in a study of CD8 T cells in Susac syndrome. MiXCR was run by TCRdb on the immunoSEQ multiplex PCR reads, yielding one entry per CDR3 protein. Of around 200,000 distinct CDR3 sequences detected, approximately 90% appear once; the ten largest clones hold over 0.1%. Sequenced input: CD8+ T cells from PBMCs. These receptors were taken from a human donor with multiple sclerosis. Each CDR3 is given with its conserved first and last residue. Each record gives: clone size, V gene, D gene, CDR3 length, J gene, CDR3 DNA, CDR3 protein. D genes are given only for firm matches. Clone size is not always given. Where it is, it says once, few, many or a class for expanded clones.

.	TRBV27	.	18	TRBJ2-7	TGTGCCAGCAGTCTCCCTGACTTGACGGACGCGAGCTCCTACGAGCAGTACTTC	CASSLPDLTDASSYEQYF
.	TRBV5-1	.	13	TRBJ1-1	TGCGCCAGCAGCTTTCAGGGAACCACTGAAGCTTTCTTT	CASSFQGTTEAFF
.	TRBV7-8	.	18	TRBJ2-2	TGTGCCAGCAGCGCTTACGTCCTCTTGGGGGCGAACACCGGGGAGCTGTTTTTT	CASSAYVLLGANTGELFF
once	TRBV25-1	.	14	TRBJ1-1	TGTGCCAGCAGAGGTAGTGGGCTAAACACTGAAGCTTTCTTT	CASRGSGLNTEAFF
.	TRBV5-6	.	14	TRBJ1-1	TGTGCCAGCAGCTTGAGCGGGGGGAACACTGAAGCTTTCTTT	CASSLSGGNTEAFF
.	TRBV19	.	13	TRBJ1-1	TGTGCCAGTAGTATTTGGGGGGCGACAGAAGCTTTCTTT	CASSIWGATEAFF
.	TRBV19	.	15	TRBJ2-7	TGTGCCAGTAGTATCGAAGGTGGAAGATTCTACGAGCAGTACTTC	CASSIEGGRFYEQYF
.	TRBV27	.	14	TRBJ2-5	TGTGCCAGCAGTTTATTTGGCAACCAAGAGACCCAGTACTTC	CASSLFGNQETQYF
.	TRBV5-4	.	16	TRBJ2-5	TGTGCCAGCAGCGCATCCGAATGGGGACGTCAAGAGACCCAGTACTTC	CASSASEWGRQETQYF
.	TRBV19	TRBD2	16	TRBJ2-1	TGTGCCAGTACCCCGGGCACTAGCGGAGTTTTGAATGAGCAGTTCTTC	CASTPGTSGVLNEQFF
.	TRBV18	.	15	TRBJ1-1	TGTGCCAGCTCACCAAGGGAAGCCGGGAACACTGAAGCTTTCTTT	CASSPREAGNTEAFF
.	TRBV7-6	.	13	TRBJ2-7	TGTGCCAGCAGCTGGGGGATGTCCTACGAGCAGTACTTC	CASSWGMSYEQYF
.	TRBV7-9	.	17	TRBJ2-1	TGTGCCAGCAGCCCCTCTAGGTCCCCAGGAGGCTACAATGAGCAGTTCTTC	CASSPSRSPGGYNEQFF
.	TRBV28	.	14	TRBJ1-1	TGTGCCAGCAGTCAGAGCTTGATGAACACTGAAGCTTTCTTT	CASSQSLMNTEAFF
.	TRBV12-3/TRBV12-4	.	14	TRBJ1-1	TGTGCCAGCAGTTTGGGGGCAGTGGGCACTGAAGCTTTCTTT	CASSLGAVGTEAFF
.	TRBV5-6	.	12	TRBJ2-4	TGTGCCAGCAGTCCCGGCGGAGCCCTTCAGTACTTC	CASSPGGALQYF
.	TRBV5-4	TRBD1	13	TRBJ2-1	TGTGCCACTACGGGACAGCACTACAATGAGCAGTTCTTC	CATTGQHYNEQFF
.	TRBV5-1	.	17	TRBJ2-1	TGCGCCAGCAGCCAGCCTGTCCAGGGTCGTCATTTGGATGAGCAGTTCTTC	CASSQPVQGRHLDEQFF
.	TRBV6-2/TRBV6-3	.	14	TRBJ2-7	TGTGCCAGCAGTGACCCTTTAAAGCTCTACGAGCAGTACTTC	CASSDPLKLYEQYF